The clone carrying this TCR beta chain was observed a few times. The antigen is unknown. This sample was included in a study of T-cell memory formation after mild COVID-19. About the research overall: For the most part, TCR clusters were specific to one donor. Study-level results: Contracting CD4+ clones lay largely in CM and EM, with CD8+ ones residing in EMRA. Pre-infection memory showed some responding clones, and this suggested that cross-reactive memory joined.

Libraries for TCRalpha and TCRbeta carried sample barcodes and unique molecular identifiers via 5'RACE. TCRdb reprocessed the 5' RACE reads via MiXCR and lists one record per CDR3 protein. The data hold 130,000 to 150,000 distinct CDR3 sequences, with over 15% observed a single time. The CDR3 has 18 amino acids. V shed 6 bases, J shed 0 bases, and the junction held 17 bases outside the gene matches. Germline lookup yields CDR1 SQVTM and CDR2 ANQGSEA. The sequenced material came from PBMCs or a T cell subset sorted from them (not recorded which). The receptor comes from an adult woman who had mild COVID-19 (a few samples of this study predate the infection). Cell type and time point are not known. The chain uses TRBV29-1 and TRBJ1-5, with 7 bases lining up with TRBD1. The CDR3 protein is CSVLYHRDRHYSNQPQHF. The CDR3 coding sequence is TGCAGCGTCCTTTATCACCGGGACAGACATTATAGCAATCAGCCCCAGCATTTT.